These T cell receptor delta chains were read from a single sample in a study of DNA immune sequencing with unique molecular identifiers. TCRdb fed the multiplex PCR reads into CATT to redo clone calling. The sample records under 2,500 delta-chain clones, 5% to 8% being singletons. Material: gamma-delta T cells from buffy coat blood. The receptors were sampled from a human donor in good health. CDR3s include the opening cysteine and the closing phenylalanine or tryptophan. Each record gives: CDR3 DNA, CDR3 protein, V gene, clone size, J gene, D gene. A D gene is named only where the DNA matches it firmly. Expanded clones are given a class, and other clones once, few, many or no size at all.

CDR3nt: TGTGCCTTTGTCTTTCTCCTACGCTACTGGGGGATACGGGGTAAACTCATCTTT; CDR3aa: CAFVFLLRYWGIRGKLIF; v_gene: TRDV3; abundance: medium-sized; j_gene: TRDJ1; d_gene: TRDD3
CDR3nt: TGTGCCTCTCCGCCCTACGTGGTCTGGGGATCCTTTTTATACACCGATAAACTCATCTTT; CDR3aa: CASPPYVVWGSFLYTDKLIF; v_gene: TRDV3; abundance: medium-sized; j_gene: TRDJ1; d_gene: NA
CDR3nt: TGTGCCTGTGACACCGTCCTATCCAGCGTGGCGGCCACCGATAAACTCATCTTT; CDR3aa: CACDTVLSSVAATDKLIF; v_gene: TRDV2; abundance: few; j_gene: TRDJ1; d_gene: NA
CDR3nt: TGTGCCTGTGACACCCTGAGTACTGGGGGATTAGTTCCGGGCGATAAACTCATCTTT; CDR3aa: CACDTLSTGGLVPGDKLIF; v_gene: TRDV2; abundance: medium-sized; j_gene: TRDJ1; d_gene: TRDD3
CDR3nt: TGTGCCTGTGACTCCCCTGGGGGATACGGAAACTGGGACACCCGACAGATGTTTTTC; CDR3aa: CACDSPGGYGNWDTRQMFF; v_gene: TRDV2; abundance: medium-sized; j_gene: TRDJ3; d_gene: TRDD3
CDR3nt: TGTGCCTGTGACCCTATGGGTACCCACGATAAACTCATCTTT; CDR3aa: CACDPMGTHDKLIF; v_gene: TRDV2; abundance: many; j_gene: TRDJ1; d_gene: NA
CDR3nt: TGTGCCTGTGACCCGATGGGGCCGGGAACCGATAAACTCATCTTT; CDR3aa: CACDPMGPGTDKLIF; v_gene: TRDV2; abundance: large; j_gene: TRDJ1; d_gene: NA
CDR3nt: TGTGCCTGTGATCTTGCGGGTTACACCGATAAACTCATCTTT; CDR3aa: CACDLAGYTDKLIF; v_gene: TRDV2; abundance: many; j_gene: TRDJ1; d_gene: NA
CDR3nt: TGTGCCTGTGACACACTTACTGGGGGATACACCGATAAACTCATCTTT; CDR3aa: CACDTLTGGYTDKLIF; v_gene: TRDV2; abundance: medium-sized; j_gene: TRDJ1; d_gene: TRDD3
CDR3nt: TGTGCCTGTGACGAACTGGGGGATACAGGGAGCTCCTGGGACACCCGACAGATGTTTTTC; CDR3aa: CACDELGDTGSSWDTRQMFF; v_gene: TRDV2; abundance: large; j_gene: TRDJ3; d_gene: TRDD3
CDR3nt: TGTGCCTGTGACGCCTTACTGGGGGATACGCGTTATACCGATAAACTCATCTTT; CDR3aa: CACDALLGDTRYTDKLIF; v_gene: TRDV2; abundance: few; j_gene: TRDJ1; d_gene: TRDD3
CDR3nt: TGTGCCTGTGACACTCTACTGGGGGATACGCAGGCGTACACCGATAAACTCATCTTT; CDR3aa: CACDTLLGDTQAYTDKLIF; v_gene: TRDV2; abundance: NA; j_gene: TRDJ1; d_gene: TRDD3
CDR3nt: TGTGCCTGTGACACTGTTCTTCGTACTGGGGGATCCCCTACCGATAAACTCATCTTT; CDR3aa: CACDTVLRTGGSPTDKLIF; v_gene: TRDV2; abundance: large; j_gene: TRDJ1; d_gene: TRDD3
CDR3nt: TGTGCCTGTGTGGTTACTGGGGGAAAGACCGATAAACTCATCTTT; CDR3aa: CACVVTGGKTDKLIF; v_gene: TRDV2; abundance: NA; j_gene: TRDJ1; d_gene: TRDD3
CDR3nt: TGTGCCTGTGACCCACTGGGGGATACGGACACCGATAAACTCATCTTT; CDR3aa: CACDPLGDTDTDKLIF; v_gene: TRDV2; abundance: medium-sized; j_gene: TRDJ1; d_gene: TRDD3
CDR3nt: TGTGCCTGTGACACCGTCACCTACAACTGGGGGTCCACCGATAAACTCATCTTT; CDR3aa: CACDTVTYNWGSTDKLIF; v_gene: TRDV2; abundance: large; j_gene: TRDJ1; d_gene: TRDD3
CDR3nt: TGTGCCTGTGACCCTGTATGGGGGAACACCGATAAACTCATCTTT; CDR3aa: CACDPVWGNTDKLIF; v_gene: TRDV2; abundance: medium-sized; j_gene: TRDJ1; d_gene: TRDD3
CDR3nt: TGTGCCTGTGACACCGTTGGGGGATTCTACGATAAACTCATCTTT; CDR3aa: CACDTVGGFYDKLIF; v_gene: TRDV2; abundance: NA; j_gene: TRDJ1; d_gene: TRDD3
CDR3nt: TGTGCCTGTGACCGGGCTGGGGGGACGAGCTCCTGGGACACCCGACAGATGTTTTTC; CDR3aa: CACDRAGGTSSWDTRQMFF; v_gene: TRDV2; abundance: medium-sized; j_gene: TRDJ3; d_gene: TRDD3
CDR3nt: TGTGCCTGTGAGGCCTTACGACTGGGGGATACGCAAGGGAGGACCGATAAACTCATCTTT; CDR3aa: CACEALRLGDTQGRTDKLIF; v_gene: TRDV2; abundance: medium-sized; j_gene: TRDJ1; d_gene: TRDD3
CDR3nt: TGTGCCTGTGATACCATTCTACCGGGGGATCGCCCTATCACCGATAAACTCATCTTT; CDR3aa: CACDTILPGDRPITDKLIF; v_gene: TRDV2; abundance: large; j_gene: TRDJ1; d_gene: TRDD3
CDR3nt: TGTGCCTGTGACACCTTGGGCGGGAAGGGCGATAAACTCATCTTT; CDR3aa: CACDTLGGKGDKLIF; v_gene: TRDV2; abundance: medium-sized; j_gene: TRDJ1; d_gene: NA
CDR3nt: TGTGCCTGTGACACCGTGGGGGATAAGCGAAAACTCATCTTT; CDR3aa: CACDTVGDKRKLIF; v_gene: TRDV2; abundance: large; j_gene: TRDJ1; d_gene: TRDD3
CDR3nt: TGTGCTTATAGGAGTGGGGGATCCATCACCGATAAACTCATCTTT; CDR3aa: CAYRSGGSITDKLIF; v_gene: TRAV38-2/DV8; abundance: medium-sized; j_gene: TRDJ1; d_gene: TRDD3
CDR3nt: TGTGCCTGTGACCCGGTACTGGGGACTCTTCCCTACACCGATAAACTCATCTTT; CDR3aa: CACDPVLGTLPYTDKLIF; v_gene: TRDV2; abundance: hyperexpanded; j_gene: TRDJ1; d_gene: TRDD3
CDR3nt: TGTGCCTGTTACTGGGGGATAGTACCTCGCACCGATAAACTCATCTTT; CDR3aa: CACYWGIVPRTDKLIF; v_gene: TRDV2; abundance: few; j_gene: TRDJ1; d_gene: TRDD3
CDR3nt: TGTGCCTGTGACACCGTAACTGGGGGAAAGTACACCGATAAACTCATCTTT; CDR3aa: CACDTVTGGKYTDKLIF; v_gene: TRDV2; abundance: medium-sized; j_gene: TRDJ1; d_gene: TRDD3
CDR3nt: TGTGCCTGTGACATCCTATCTGGTACTGGGGGATTGTACACCGATAAACTCATCTTT; CDR3aa: CACDILSGTGGLYTDKLIF; v_gene: TRDV2; abundance: many; j_gene: TRDJ1; d_gene: TRDD3
CDR3nt: TGTGCCTGTGACAACCTGGGGGACGATAAACTCATCTTT; CDR3aa: CACDNLGDDKLIF; v_gene: TRDV2; abundance: hyperexpanded; j_gene: TRDJ1; d_gene: TRDD3
CDR3nt: TGTGCCTGTGACACTGTGGGGACTTACACCGATAAACTCATCTTT; CDR3aa: CACDTVGTYTDKLIF; v_gene: TRDV2; abundance: NA; j_gene: TRDJ1; d_gene: NA
CDR3nt: TGTGCCTGTGACGATTTACTGGGGGATACCTCATTCCCCTACACCGATAAACTCATCTTT; CDR3aa: CACDDLLGDTSFPYTDKLIF; v_gene: TRDV2; abundance: medium-sized; j_gene: TRDJ1; d_gene: TRDD3
CDR3nt: TGTGCCTGTGACCCCCTCATCCGGGGCACGTCCGATAAACTCATCTTT; CDR3aa: CACDPLIRGTSDKLIF; v_gene: TRDV2; abundance: large; j_gene: TRDJ1; d_gene: NA
CDR3nt: TGTGCCTGTGACCCCTTGGGGGAGTACACCGATAAACTCATCTTT; CDR3aa: CACDPLGEYTDKLIF; v_gene: TRDV2; abundance: medium-sized; j_gene: TRDJ1; d_gene: TRDD3
CDR3nt: TGTGCCTGTGACACTTGGTCCGACACCGATAAACTCATCTTT; CDR3aa: CACDTWSDTDKLIF; v_gene: TRDV2; abundance: few; j_gene: TRDJ1; d_gene: NA
CDR3nt: TGTGCCTGTGACGAAGTGGGGGGCCTGACAGCACAACTCTTCTTT; CDR3aa: CACDEVGGLTAQLFF; v_gene: TRDV2; abundance: large; j_gene: TRDJ2; d_gene: NA
CDR3nt: TGTGCCTGTGACTCCCTGGGGGATACCGATAAACTCATCTTT; CDR3aa: CACDSLGDTDKLIF; v_gene: TRDV2; abundance: large; j_gene: TRDJ1; d_gene: TRDD3
CDR3nt: TGTGCCTGTGACACCGTGGGCCTGGGGGATTTGACAGCACAACTCTTCTTT; CDR3aa: CACDTVGLGDLTAQLFF; v_gene: TRDV2; abundance: many; j_gene: TRDJ2; d_gene: TRDD3
CDR3nt: TGTGCCTGTGACACCGTGGGAGCCACCGATAAACTCATCTTT; CDR3aa: CACDTVGATDKLIF; v_gene: TRDV2; abundance: large; j_gene: TRDJ1; d_gene: NA
CDR3nt: TGTGCCTGTGACCCCCTACGAGGCCCTAATGCTCTGACAGCACAACTCTTCTTT; CDR3aa: CACDPLRGPNALTAQLFF; v_gene: TRDV2; abundance: NA; j_gene: TRDJ2; d_gene: NA
CDR3nt: TGTGCCTGTGACTCCGTACTGGGGGAGTTGAGCTCCTGGGACACCCGACAGATGTTTTTC; CDR3aa: CACDSVLGELSSWDTRQMFF; v_gene: TRDV2; abundance: medium-sized; j_gene: TRDJ3; d_gene: TRDD3
CDR3nt: TGTGCCTGTGACCCTGTCGACCATTCGATACCGCCCTGGGACACCCGACAGATGTTTTTC; CDR3aa: CACDPVDHSIPPWDTRQMFF; v_gene: TRDV2; abundance: large; j_gene: TRDJ3; d_gene: NA
CDR3nt: TGTGCCTGTGACCCACTGGGGGATACCGAGAGGGAATCCGATAAACTCATCTTT; CDR3aa: CACDPLGDTERESDKLIF; v_gene: TRDV2; abundance: NA; j_gene: TRDJ1; d_gene: TRDD3
CDR3nt: TGTGCCTGTGACCCGGTACTGGGGGATACGTCCGGCTCCTGGGACACCCGACAGATGTTTTTC; CDR3aa: CACDPVLGDTSGSWDTRQMFF; v_gene: TRDV2; abundance: NA; j_gene: TRDJ3; d_gene: TRDD3
CDR3nt: TGTGCCTGTGACACCGTATATCGTGAAGGACTCGACACCGATAAACTCATCTTT; CDR3aa: CACDTVYREGLDTDKLIF; v_gene: TRDV2; abundance: NA; j_gene: TRDJ1; d_gene: NA
CDR3nt: TGTGCCTGTGACACCGCGGGAGTTCTGGGGGATACGAGGAGGTACACCGATAAACTCATCTTT; CDR3aa: CACDTAGVLGDTRRYTDKLIF; v_gene: TRDV2; abundance: medium-sized; j_gene: TRDJ1; d_gene: TRDD3
CDR3nt: TGTGCCTGTGACACCGTAACGGGGATACCTGGGTACACCGATAAACTCATCTTT; CDR3aa: CACDTVTGIPGYTDKLIF; v_gene: TRDV2; abundance: medium-sized; j_gene: TRDJ1; d_gene: TRDD3
CDR3nt: TGTGCCTGTGACCCTCTCCGGCCAGCTCGGCTCCACACCGATAAACTCATCTTT; CDR3aa: CACDPLRPARLHTDKLIF; v_gene: TRDV2; abundance: medium-sized; j_gene: TRDJ1; d_gene: NA
CDR3nt: TGTGCCTGTGCCACGCTTCGCCTCGATAAACTCATCTTT; CDR3aa: CACATLRLDKLIF; v_gene: TRDV2; abundance: large; j_gene: TRDJ1; d_gene: NA
CDR3nt: TGTGCCTGTGACTATGTACTACCCACCGATAAACTCATCTTT; CDR3aa: CACDYVLPTDKLIF; v_gene: TRDV2; abundance: many; j_gene: TRDJ1; d_gene: NA
CDR3nt: TGTGCCTGTGTCTATCTGGGAACCGGCTCCCCGGACACCCGACAGATGTTTTTC; CDR3aa: CACVYLGTGSPDTRQMFF; v_gene: TRDV2; abundance: NA; j_gene: TRDJ3; d_gene: NA
CDR3nt: TGTGCCTGTGACACCCTGTTTACTGCCGGGGGATACCAAGGCGATAAACTCATCTTT; CDR3aa: CACDTLFTAGGYQGDKLIF; v_gene: TRDV2; abundance: large; j_gene: TRDJ1; d_gene: TRDD3
CDR3nt: TGTGCCTGTGAAGCGGTGGCTATGTTGCTGGGGGATACTTCCACCGATAAACTCATCTTT; CDR3aa: CACEAVAMLLGDTSTDKLIF; v_gene: TRDV2; abundance: few; j_gene: TRDJ1; d_gene: TRDD3
CDR3nt: TGTGCCTGTGACCCCCTTACTGGGGGCCGTCGGACCGATAAACTCATCTTT; CDR3aa: CACDPLTGGRRTDKLIF; v_gene: TRDV2; abundance: large; j_gene: TRDJ1; d_gene: TRDD3